This T cell receptor (beta chain) was sequenced during a study of T cell responses to AZD1222 COVID-19 vaccine. This table comes from immunoSEQ multiplex PCR, and its TCRdb copy is limited to in-frame clones, with some not included. The data show 73,000 or so clones, roughly four fifths seen once. CDR3 length equals 12 residues. The germline V gene encodes CDR1 ENHRY and CDR2 SYGVKD. V was trimmed by 8 bases and J by 3 bases, leaving 11 bases between them. The sequenced sample was peripheral blood, obtained on day 0 of AZD1222 vaccination. The sequence came from an adult in good health. The chain uses TRBV10-3 and TRBJ2-7, with a weak D call TRBD2 (6 bases). CDR3 amino acids: CAIAGTDYEQYF. The CDR3 coding sequence is TGTGCCATCGCCGGGACTGACTACGAGCAGTACTTC.